The rows below give T cell receptor beta chains drawn from one sample of a study of blood T cell repertoires in COVID-19. Measured with immunoSEQ multiplex PCR; TCRdb has only the in-frame clones, and not every one. Of fewer than 250,000 clones listed, over 90% are singletons. The sequenced material came from peripheral blood. These receptors were collected from a man aged 25 to 45 with COVID-19, enrolled during active disease. CDR3s include the opening cysteine and the closing phenylalanine or tryptophan. The size of a clone is reported for some rows only, either as once, few or many, or as a class for expanded clones.

abundance	v_gene	CDR3aa
-	TRBV7-6	CASSLRPLDTDTQYF
-	TRBV4-1	CASRRTSSYNEQFF
-	TRBV5-1	CASSLGGGAHTGELFF
-	TRBV6-5	CASSYSAGGHQPQHF
-	TRBV18	CASSPRLAGITDTQYF
-	TRBV6-5	CASSYSQGWEQYF
-	TRBV7-9	CASSTRQGDGELFF
once	TRBV2	CASSERTGLNEQFF
-	TRBV11-2	CASSSGTGVNEQFF
-	TRBV5-4	CASSFGGGGNQPQHF
-	TRBV10-3	CAISEGRVLTF
-	TRBV6-5	CASRGQGLFNQPQHF
-	TRBV9	CASSSTAQVAGGYTF
-	TRBV27	CASSLRSTYEQYF
few	TRBV30	CASSRRTGEFYEQYF
-	TRBV6-1	CASSDSHPASGNTIYF
-	TRBV5-4	CASSFPYNNYGYTF
-	TRBV6-5	CASSTSGGFRSQYF
-	TRBV29-1	CSVSDRTYGYTF
-	TRBV7-3	CASSLTGYRGRTEAFF
-	TRBV6-4	CASSDGTGNYGYTF
-	TRBV5-4	CASSLGGQQGDTQYF
-	TRBV4-2	CASSPRREGNDLGYTF
-	TRBV11-2	CASSLGHRETQYF
-	TRBV7-9	CASSLEDREAFF
-	TRBV2	CASSLDRTINYGYTF
once	TRBV5-1	CASSHSEETQYF
-	TRBV3-1/TRBV3-2	CASSQDRGFNEKLFF
once	TRBV7-9	CASSLGRGYGYTF
-	TRBV12-5	CATTPGHGSYEQYF
-	TRBV6-1	CASSEALSDQPQHF
-	TRBV27	CASSLKIKVGQGLSDGNTIYF
once	TRBV6-5	CASSLRQGNTGELFF
few	TRBV4-1	CASSQDFPGANEKLFF
-	TRBV10-3	CAISELGQQNSPLHF
-	TRBV6-5	CASSYLRGTDTQYF
-	TRBV12-3/TRBV12-4	CASASTLTGELFF
-	TRBV5-4	CASSPPTGTGDGGYTF
once	TRBV3-1/TRBV3-2	CASSPTGNTGELFF
-	TRBV6-5	CASSPGQSKNEKLFF
once	TRBV19	CASRAGPYGYTF
-	TRBV19	CASSRGDAQGYGYTF
once	TRBV9	CASSVGWTSLDTQYF